A single T cell receptor (beta chain) is shown here with its context. Germline lookup yields CDR1 SGHRS and CDR2 YFSETQ. Trimming shortened V by 0 bases and J by 7 bases, and 14 bases separated the two germline ends. This CDR3 has 15 residues. TCRdb keeps only in-frame clones here, not all; method: immunoSEQ multiplex PCR. Among some 30,000 clones listed, 75% to 90% were seen once. The data were taken from a study of T cells in narcolepsy. Source material: CD45RA- memory CD4+ T cells from PBMCs. J is TRBJ1-5 and V is TRBV5-1, with D perhaps TRBD1 (6 bases). This receptor was obtained from a human donor with narcolepsy. CDR3 residues: CASSLGGGASQPQHF. The CDR3 nucleotides read TGCGCCAGCAGCTTGGGAGGGGGGGCGAGCCAGCCCCAGCATTTT. Together with reference TRBV5-1 and TRBJ1-5, the CDR3 gives the full variable domain: KAGVTQTPRYLIKTRGQQVTLSCSPISGHRSVSWYQQTPGQGLQFLFEYFSETQRNKGNFPGRFSGRQFSNSRSEMNVSTLELGDSALYLCASSLGGGASQPQHFGDGTRLSIL.